Following are 17 T cell receptor beta chains from one sample sequenced in a study of cytomegalovirus exposure and HLA in healthy donors. Libraries were prepared by immunoSEQ multiplex PCR; TCRdb keeps only in-frame clonotypes and omits some of them. The sample contains 70,000 or so clones, 91% of which appear only once. Input material: PBMCs. These receptors were obtained from a man younger than 35 in good health and CMV-seronegative.

The table lists this clone with a count of one. The genes are TRBV15 and TRBJ2-3, with no clear D. V was cut by 0 bases and J by 2 bases, with 9 bases left in between. The CDR3 length is 15 residues. Per germline, CDR1 LNHNV and CDR2 YYDKDF (reference sequence). The CDR3, as DNA: TGTGCCACCAGCAGAGAGGGCCGTAACACAGATACGCAGTATTTT. Translated: CATSREGRNTDTQYF.

This clone was counted a single time. The CDR3 loop reads CASSLGPRAGQRDEQFF. CDR3 DNA: TGTGCCAGCAGCTTAGGGCCTAGAGCGGGACAAAGGGATGAGCAGTTCTTC. The chain employs TRBV7-6 and TRBJ2-1; perhaps TRBD2 as D (7 bases). V shed 1 base and J shed 8 bases, with 21 bases lying between them. This CDR3 has 17 amino acids. The germline gives CDR1 SGHVS, CDR2 FNYEAQ.

The J gene is TRBJ1-3, the V gene TRBV15; 11 bases line up with TRBD1. The junction had 7 bases not matched to a gene; V was cut back by 5 bases and J by 4 bases. CDR1 LNHNV and CDR2 YYDKDF come from the germline V gene (reference sequence). The CDR3 totals 16 residues. As DNA, the CDR3 is TGTGCCACCAGCTCCCGGACAGGGGGCGCCGGAAACACCATATATTTT. Protein product: CATSSRTGGAGNTIYF.

The gene calls are TRBV19 and TRBJ2-1, with 12 bases aligning to TRBD2. This CDR3 has 15 residues. With V trimmed by 5 bases and J by 10 bases, 9 bases remained unmatched. Germline CDR1 is LNHDA and CDR2 is SQIVND (reference sequence). CDR3 nucleotides: TGTGCCAGTAGTCGGCTAGCGGGAGGGCCGGGGGAGCAGTTCTTC. Protein sequence: CASSRLAGGPGEQFF.

This chain uses TRBV6-5 with TRBJ2-5; TRBD1 aligns across 8 bases. V shed 6 bases, J shed 7 bases, and the junction held 7 bases outside the gene matches. CDR1 is MNHEY, CDR2 SVGAGI, per germline. The CDR3 is made up of 13 amino acids. The CDR3, as DNA: TGTGCCAGCAGAAGGACAGGGTTTGGGACCCAGTACTTC. Residues: CASRRTGFGTQYF.

The chain joins TRBV7-9 to TRBJ2-1; the match to TRBD1 covers 12 bases. There are 14 residues in the CDR3. The ends lost 8 bases at V and 4 bases at J; junction bases unmatched: 3. The germline V gene has CDR1 SEHNR and CDR2 FQNEAQ (reference sequence). In DNA form, the CDR3 reads TGTGCCAGCCGGGGACAGGGGGCTTACAATGAGCAGTTCTTC. This translates into CASRGQGAYNEQFF.

This sequence joins TRBV28 and TRBJ2-7, with 7 positions matching TRBD1. The V segment lost 3 bases and the J segment 5 bases; nucleotides outside the gene matches: 4. The CDR3 spans 13 residues. The germline gives CDR1 MDHEN, CDR2 SYDVKM. CDR3 in DNA: TGTGCCAGCAGTTTCTTGACAGGGCACGAGCAGTACTTC. The encoded protein is CASSFLTGHEQYF.

J is TRBJ1-1 and V is TRBV19; weak D call: TRBD1 (5 bases). This CDR3 spans 14 amino acids. With 6 bases removed from V and 0 bases from J, the gap between germline ends came to 11 bases. CDR1 LNHDA and CDR2 SQIVND come from the germline V gene (reference sequence). CDR3 sequence reads: CASRGLSLNTEAFF. In DNA form, the CDR3 reads TGTGCCAGTAGGGGACTGAGTCTGAACACTGAAGCTTTCTTT.

This rearrangement joins TRBV5-1 to TRBJ1-3; tentative D call: TRBD1 (5 bases). Per germline, CDR1 SGHRS and CDR2 YFSETQ. The CDR3 is 13 residues long. The CDR3 reads CAVGGGSGNTIYF. In nucleotides, the CDR3 is TGCGCAGTGGGGGGGGGCTCTGGAAACACCATATATTTT.

The V gene is TRBV14, the J gene TRBJ1-2; D unclear. CDR1 is SGHDN and CDR2 is FVKESK in the germline V gene. Trimming cost V 1 base and J 6 bases, with 12 bases left between them. This CDR3 region has 14 residues. CDR3 nucleotide sequence: TGTGCCAGCAGCCAAGTCGGGAGAGGAGATGGCTACACCTTC. Protein: CASSQVGRGDGYTF.

J is TRBJ1-5 and V is TRBV28, with no clear D. V lost 4 bases and J lost 2, with 18 bases in between. The CDR3 loop spans 17 amino acids. Germline values: CDR1 MDHEN, CDR2 SYDVKM. In DNA form, the CDR3 reads TGTGCCAGCAGTTCGGGCTCAACGGGAGGTGGCAATCAGCCCCAGCATTTT. Its translation is CASSSGSTGGGNQPQHF.

V is TRBV11-2 and J is TRBJ1-2; weak D call: TRBD1 (6 bases). Trimming left V 4 bases short and J 4 bases short, with 10 bases between. The CDR3 extends over 13 amino acids. Germline values: CDR1 SGHAT, CDR2 FQNNGV. CDR3 nucleotides: TGTGCCAGCAGCTCTGCGACAGGCTATGGCTACACCTTC. Translation: CASSSATGYGYTF.

The CDR3: CASSLSGSSYNEQFF. CDR3 nucleotides: TGTGCCAGCAGCCTTAGCGGGAGCTCCTACAATGAGCAGTTCTTC. V gene TRBV7-2 combines with J gene TRBJ2-1; 9 positions agree with TRBD2. The CDR3 loop spans 15 amino acids. The V and J ends lost 5 bases and 0 bases, in that order; junction bases with no gene match: 2. Germline assignment: CDR1 SGHTA and CDR2 FQGNSA.

The J gene is TRBJ2-5, the V gene TRBV9; D remains ambiguous. The V gene's germline CDR1 is SGDLS and CDR2 YYNGEE. CDR3 length equals 13 residues. Trimming took off 3 bases at V and 0 bases at J, with 6 bases between the two ends. The DNA for the CDR3 is TGTGCCAGCAGCGCAGTCGACCAAGAGACCCAGTACTTC. It is translated as CASSAVDQETQYF.

The V and J genes are TRBV11-2 and TRBJ1-2, with 10 bases that match TRBD1. V gave up 5 bases and J gave up 13 bases; unmatched junction bases: 10. Germline CDR1 and CDR2: SGHAT and FQNNGV. This CDR3 is 13 amino acids long. The CDR3 protein is CASSTTPGTGVTF. Here the CDR3 DNA reads TGTGCCAGCAGCACCACCCCCGGGACAGGGGTCACCTTC.

This clone showed up just once. The chain joins TRBV7-2 to TRBJ1-2, with 9 bases identical to TRBD1. CDR3 length: 17 amino acids. Germline V gene lookup returns CDR1 SGHTA and CDR2 FQGNSA. The trim removed 5 bases at V and 1 base at J, leaving 11 bases unmatched. The CDR3 loop is CASSLSTGGSINYGYTF. In nucleotides, the CDR3 is TGTGCCAGCAGCCTTTCGACAGGGGGGAGTATTAACTATGGCTACACCTTC.

The V gene is TRBV5-4, the J gene TRBJ2-1; 9 positions match TRBD2. The germline CDR1 and CDR2 sequences are SGHNT and YYREEE (reference sequence). V shed 3 bases and J 6 bases; nucleotides not matched to a gene: 4. This CDR3 region has 14 residues. Here the CDR3 DNA reads TGTGCCAGCAGCTCCCGAGCGGGAGGCAATGAGCAGTTCTTC. Protein: CASSSRAGGNEQFF.